This T cell receptor beta chain was found in a study of blood T cell repertoires in COVID-19. V was pared by 1 base and J by 6 bases, with 7 bases between. This CDR3 has 13 amino acids. Germline V gene lookup returns CDR1 SNHLY and CDR2 FYNNEI. Original processing notes: The assay estimated nucleated cells by amplifying reference gene primers. Method: immunoSEQ multiplex PCR; TCRdb's copy keeps in-frame clones and lacks some. V, J and clone size derive from that table, while D and trimming were established from the DNA sequence. In the table there are 280,000 or so clones, about nine tenths of which are singletons. Participants spanned ages about 18 to 90 years and resided in about two dozen US areas. Participants reported their clinical history, and cohort assignment relied on those reports. It was within 2 weeks before study entry that exposed participants met a COVID-19 case.

J is TRBJ2-1 and V is TRBV2; D uncertain. The sample taken for sequencing was PBMCs or T cells enriched from blood (not recorded which). The sequence was obtained from a woman between 45 and 60 years old who had been exposed to COVID-19. This CDR3 reads CASSEERSNEQFF. The CDR3 DNA reads as TGTGCCAGCAGTGAAGAGAGGAGCAATGAGCAGTTCTTC.